The rows below give T cell receptor beta chains drawn from one sample of a study of T cell changes during pregnancy in multiple sclerosis. TCRdb's copy holds only in-frame clones and misses some; the assay was immunoSEQ multiplex PCR. The sample lists around 100,000 clones, approximately 94% occurring once. This sample comprised peripheral blood, obtained before pregnancy. These receptors all stem from a female donor with multiple sclerosis, enrolled in a pregnancy study. Both conserved end residues are part of each CDR3.

cdr3_length	v_call	cdr3_aa
12	TRBV6-1	CASRGDSYEQYF
15	TRBV6-1	CASSGRGTGSYEQYF
15	TRBV27	CASSLSGGGWNEQYF
15	TRBV6-6	CASSYSRGLQEKLFF
15	TRBV30	CAWSGQGVSNYGYTF
16	TRBV7-7	CASSPMTGGYTDTQYF
15	TRBV7-9	CASSPMTGSSYEQYF
13	TRBV9	CASGLAGEGEQFF
14	TRBV5-1	CASSSGLADNEQFF
15	TRBV6-1	CASSENQGAGTEAFF
15	TRBV27	CASSWSSGTTYEQYF
15	TRBV6-5	CASSYRDRMNTEAFF
15	TRBV4-3	CASSQDQSGANVLTF
13	TRBV6-4	CASSDILYYGYTF
13	TRBV6-4	CASSVIEGGELFF
20	TRBV19	CASTNGPLNRDIPRNYGYTF